The TCR beta chain described here comes from a study of Graves' ophthalmopathy and Graves' hyperthyroidism. Study findings and constraints: Ophthalmopathy could be told apart from stable hyperthyroidism by a 13-signature model (87.88% sensitivity, 80% to 84% specificity).

For repertoire sequencing, the TCR beta CDR3 regions were amplified from RNA transcripts. HTBI-primed first-round RT-PCR preceded second-round multiplex PCR. In TCRdb, the multiplex PCR reads were re-called with MiXCR into one record per CDR3 protein. Counted here are 450,000 or so distinct CDR3 sequences, roughly an eighth occurring once; the ten biggest clones make up 9.5% to 10%. This clonotype has at least ten counts. No antigen is known for it. Moderate-to-severe activity, CAS ≥3, NOSPECS ≥4 and duration under 3 months were recorded for donors with ophthalmopathy. Sample: blood. This clonotype was obtained from a woman in her 30s with Graves' ophthalmopathy.

The chain's CDR3 is CATSDSPAIQPQHF. CDR3 DNA sequence: TGTGCCACCAGTGATTCACCTGCGATTCAGCCCCAGCATTTT. The chain links TRBV24-1 to TRBJ1-5; no reliable D call. The ends were cut back, 2 bases at V and 6 bases at J, with 10 bases in the middle. From germline, CDR1 is KGHDR and CDR2 SFDVKD. The CDR3 totals 14 residues.